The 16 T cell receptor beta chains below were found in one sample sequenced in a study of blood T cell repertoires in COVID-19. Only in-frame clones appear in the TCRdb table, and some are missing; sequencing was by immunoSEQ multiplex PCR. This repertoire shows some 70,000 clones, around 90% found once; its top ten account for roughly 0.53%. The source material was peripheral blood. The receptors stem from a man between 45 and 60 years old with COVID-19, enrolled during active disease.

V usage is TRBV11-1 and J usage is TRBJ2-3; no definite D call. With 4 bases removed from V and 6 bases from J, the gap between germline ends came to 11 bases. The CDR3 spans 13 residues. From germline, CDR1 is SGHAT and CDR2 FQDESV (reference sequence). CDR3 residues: CASSYAGRDTQYF. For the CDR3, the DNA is TGTGCCAGCAGCTACGCAGGTAGGGATACGCAGTATTTT.

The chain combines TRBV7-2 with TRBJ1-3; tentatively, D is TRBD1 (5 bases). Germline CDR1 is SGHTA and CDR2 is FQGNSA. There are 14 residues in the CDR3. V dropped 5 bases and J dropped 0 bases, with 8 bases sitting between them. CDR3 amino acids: CASSHDSSGNTIYF. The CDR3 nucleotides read TGTGCCAGCAGCCATGACAGCTCTGGAAACACCATATATTTT.

The CDR3: CASSLMRRANTEAFF. The CDR3 DNA reads as TGTGCCAGCAGCTTGATGCGCAGGGCGAACACTGAAGCTTTCTTT. The chain recombines TRBV5-6 with TRBJ1-1; D possibly corresponds to TRBD1 (5 bases). V was trimmed by 1 base and J by 1 base, leaving 11 bases between them. This CDR3 has 15 residues. Looked up from germline, CDR1 is SGHDT and CDR2 is YYEEEE.

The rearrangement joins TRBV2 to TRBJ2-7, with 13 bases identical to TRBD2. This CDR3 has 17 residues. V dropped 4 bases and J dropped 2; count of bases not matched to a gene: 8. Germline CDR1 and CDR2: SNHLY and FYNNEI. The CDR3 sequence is CASSVETSGGSTYEQYF. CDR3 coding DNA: TGTGCCAGCAGTGTGGAGACTAGCGGGGGGTCTACCTACGAGCAGTACTTC.

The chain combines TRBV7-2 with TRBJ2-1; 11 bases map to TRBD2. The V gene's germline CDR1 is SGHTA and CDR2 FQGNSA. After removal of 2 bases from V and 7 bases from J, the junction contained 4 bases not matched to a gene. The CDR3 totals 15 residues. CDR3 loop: CASSLTSGRGNEQFF. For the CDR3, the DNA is TGTGCCAGCAGCTTAACTAGCGGGAGAGGAAATGAGCAGTTCTTC.

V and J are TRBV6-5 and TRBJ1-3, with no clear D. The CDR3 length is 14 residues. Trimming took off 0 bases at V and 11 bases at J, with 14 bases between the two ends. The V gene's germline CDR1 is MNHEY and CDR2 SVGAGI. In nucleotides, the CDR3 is TGTGCCAGCAGTTACTCGAGGGCAGGTGGATCCATATATTTT. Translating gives CASSYSRAGGSIYF.

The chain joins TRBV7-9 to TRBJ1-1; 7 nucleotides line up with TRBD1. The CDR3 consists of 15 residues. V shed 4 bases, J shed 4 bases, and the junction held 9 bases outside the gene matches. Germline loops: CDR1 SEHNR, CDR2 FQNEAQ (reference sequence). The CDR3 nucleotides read TGTGCCAGCAGCTCTAGACGACAGGGTGCCACTGAAGCTTTCTTT. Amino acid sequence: CASSSRRQGATEAFF.

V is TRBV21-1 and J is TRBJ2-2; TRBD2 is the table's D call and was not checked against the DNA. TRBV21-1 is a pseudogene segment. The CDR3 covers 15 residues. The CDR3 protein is CASSGLVRVTGELFF. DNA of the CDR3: TGTGCCAGCAGTGGCCTAGTTCGGGTCACCGGGGAGCTGTTTTTT.

The CDR3 sequence is CASSASGSYYNEQFF. CDR3 DNA sequence: TGTGCCAGCAGCGCGAGCGGGAGCTATTACAATGAGCAGTTCTTC. This sequence joins TRBV9 and TRBJ2-1, with TRBD2 matching over 8 bases. With V trimmed by 3 bases and J by 4 bases, 6 bases remained unmatched. The length of the CDR3 is 15 residues. Per the germline V gene, CDR1 is SGDLS and CDR2 is YYNGEE. The whole variable domain, remainder taken from reference TRBV9 and TRBJ2-1, is DSGVTQTPKHLITATGQRVTLRCSPRSGDLSVYWYQQSLDQGLQFLIQYYNGEERAKGNILERFSAQQFPDLHSELNLSSLELGDSALYFCASSASGSYYNEQFFGPGTRLTVL.

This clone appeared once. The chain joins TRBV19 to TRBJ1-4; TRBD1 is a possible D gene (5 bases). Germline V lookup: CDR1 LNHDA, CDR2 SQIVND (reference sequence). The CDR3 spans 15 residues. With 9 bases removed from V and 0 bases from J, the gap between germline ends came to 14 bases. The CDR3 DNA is TGTGCCAGCGGGCAGGGCGATGCAACTAATGAAAAACTGTTTTTT. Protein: CASGQGDATNEKLFF.

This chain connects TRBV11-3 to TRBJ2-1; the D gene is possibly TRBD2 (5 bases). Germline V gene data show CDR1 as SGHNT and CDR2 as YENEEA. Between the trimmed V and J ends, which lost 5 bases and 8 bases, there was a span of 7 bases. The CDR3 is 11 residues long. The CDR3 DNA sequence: TGTGCCAGCAGCCGAGGGTATGAGCAGTTCTTC. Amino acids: CASSRGYEQFF.

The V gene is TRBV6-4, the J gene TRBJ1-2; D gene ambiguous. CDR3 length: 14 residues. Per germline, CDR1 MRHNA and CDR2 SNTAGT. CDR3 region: CASSPGYSGYGYTF. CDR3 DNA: TGTGCTTCCTCGCCGGGGTACTCGGGCTATGGCTACACCTTC.

Here the CDR3 reads CASSQRPGPQETQYF. The CDR3 DNA is TGTGCCAGCAGCCAGCGACCGGGTCCCCAAGAGACCCAGTACTTC. The gene calls are TRBV3-1 (or the pseudogene TRBV3-2) and TRBJ2-5; D remains ambiguous. The germline CDR1 and CDR2 sequences are LGHDT and YNNKEL (reference sequence). The CDR3 totals 15 residues. V dropped 3 bases and J dropped 1 base, with 12 bases sitting between them.

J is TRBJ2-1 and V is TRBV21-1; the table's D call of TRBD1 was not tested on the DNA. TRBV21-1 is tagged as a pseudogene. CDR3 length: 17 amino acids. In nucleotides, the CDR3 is TGTGCCAGCTTCCTAGACAGGGGGCTGCTGTCTAGCAATGAGCAGTTCTTC. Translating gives CASFLDRGLLSSNEQFF.

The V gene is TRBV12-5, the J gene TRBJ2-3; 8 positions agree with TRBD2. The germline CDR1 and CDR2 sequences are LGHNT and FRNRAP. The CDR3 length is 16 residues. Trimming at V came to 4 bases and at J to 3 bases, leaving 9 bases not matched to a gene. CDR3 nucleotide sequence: TGTGCTAGTGGTTGGTTCACTAGCGGCCAGACAGATACGCAGTATTTT. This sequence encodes CASGWFTSGQTDTQYF.

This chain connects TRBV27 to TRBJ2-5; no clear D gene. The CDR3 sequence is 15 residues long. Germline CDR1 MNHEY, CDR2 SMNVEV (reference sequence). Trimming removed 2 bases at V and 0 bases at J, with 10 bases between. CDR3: CASSLGSRYQETQYF. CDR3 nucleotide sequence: TGTGCCAGCAGTTTAGGGTCCAGGTACCAAGAGACCCAGTACTTC.